This T cell receptor (beta chain) was obtained from a study of blood T cell repertoires in COVID-19. There are 15 residues in the CDR3. V lost 2 bases, J lost 2 bases, and 11 bases lay in between. Per the germline V gene, CDR1 is MGHRA and CDR2 is YSYEKL. Sequenced by immunoSEQ multiplex PCR; TCRdb stores in-frame clones only, minus some. This sample has about 130,000 clones, with roughly 86% found just once. This receptor was taken from a woman between 45 and 65 years old who had recovered from COVID-19. J is TRBJ2-3 and V is TRBV4-1; D unresolved. The sample was peripheral blood. The CDR3 protein is CASSQMQLVTDTQYF. Written as DNA, the CDR3 is TGCGCCAGCAGCCAAATGCAGCTAGTCACAGATACGCAGTATTTT.